Below are 9 T cell receptor beta chains sequenced from a single sample in a study of long-term antiretroviral therapy in people with HIV. The authors ran the immunoSEQ assay, v3.0, at survey level. Clones were read by immunoSEQ multiplex PCR, and TCRdb kept only the in-frame ones, dropping some. This sample carries fewer than 30,000 clones, 80% to 90% of them seen once, and the ten largest clones take approximately 9.5%. Source: unsorted PBMCs, taken 3 years after starting antiretroviral therapy. The receptor set was obtained from a man between 40 and 49 years old with HIV.

The chain joins TRBV29-1 to TRBJ2-7, with D possibly matching TRBD2 (5 bases). This CDR3 comprises 12 residues. The V gene lost 4 bases and the J gene lost 5 bases, with 12 bases spanning the gap. Germline values: CDR1 SQVTM, CDR2 ANQGSEA. The CDR3 nucleotides read TGCAGCGTTGTCGGCCTAGCAAACGAGCAGTACTTC. It encodes CSVVGLANEQYF.

CDR3 amino acids: CASSDGLAASTDTQYF. In nucleotides, the CDR3 is TGTGCCAGCAGCGACGGACTAGCGGCTAGCACAGATACGCAGTATTTT. This chain connects TRBV7-9 to TRBJ2-3, with TRBD2 matching 10 bases. Germline CDR1 reads SEHNR; CDR2 reads FQNEAQ (reference sequence). This CDR3 has 16 amino acids. The V segment lost 5 bases and the J segment 0 bases; nucleotides outside the gene matches: 5.

The chain is built from TRBV28 and TRBJ2-7; D uncertain. Germline CDR1 is MDHEN and CDR2 is SYDVKM. Trimming left V 5 bases short and J 7 bases short, with 12 bases between. The CDR3 runs to 12 residues. CDR3 in DNA: TGTGCCAGCAGTGATTCCTCCGGGGAGCAGTACTTC. It specifies CASSDSSGEQYF.

V is TRBV5-1 and J is TRBJ2-1; no clear D gene. The germline gives CDR1 SGHRS, CDR2 YFSETQ. Between the trimmed V and J ends, which lost 6 bases and 4 bases, there was a span of 23 bases. The CDR3 consists of 17 residues. This CDR3 is CASTQDAGDPTYNEQFF. The CDR3 bases are TGCGCCAGCACCCAAGACGCCGGTGACCCCACATACAATGAGCAGTTCTTC.

This clone was recorded a few times. The chain is built from TRBV5-1 and TRBJ2-2; D unclear. Germline CDR1 is SGHRS and CDR2 is YFSETQ. There are 12 residues in the CDR3. The V gene lost 4 bases and the J gene lost 4 bases, with 5 bases spanning the gap. The CDR3 is CASSASTGELFF. For the CDR3, the DNA is TGCGCCAGCAGCGCCTCCACCGGGGAGCTGTTTTTT.

The rearrangement uses TRBV29-1 and TRBJ2-3; D remains unclear. Trimming pared 6 bases from V and 2 bases from J, leaving 12 bases between. The CDR3 consists of 13 residues. CDR1 SQVTM and CDR2 ANQGSEA come from the germline V gene. CDR3 protein: CSVAELDTDTQYF. The CDR3, as DNA: TGCAGCGTCGCGGAATTAGACACAGATACGCAGTATTTT.

This clone has more than one count but fewer than ten. The rearrangement joins TRBV4-1 to TRBJ2-1; 13 positions agree with TRBD2. Per germline, CDR1 MGHRA and CDR2 YSYEKL. The CDR3 spans 15 residues. The V gene end was trimmed by 1 base and the J gene end by 9 bases; junction bases not matched to a gene: 3. The CDR3 here is CASSQAGLAGSEQFF. The CDR3 DNA sequence: TGCGCCAGCAGCCAAGCGGGACTAGCGGGGTCTGAGCAGTTCTTC.

The V call is TRBV2, the J call TRBJ2-5, with D unclear. CDR3 size: 11 residues. Trimming cost V 2 bases and J 3 bases, with 1 base left between them. Germline V CDR1 and CDR2: SNHLY, FYNNEI. CDR3 loop: CASSEKETQYF. The CDR3, as DNA: TGTGCCAGCAGTGAAAAAGAGACCCAGTACTTC.

The chain is built from TRBV18 and TRBJ1-1; D not resolved. The CDR3 is made up of 15 amino acids. CDR1 KGHSH and CDR2 LQKENI come from the germline V gene. V gave up 0 bases and J gave up 2 bases, with 10 bases separating them. This CDR3 is CASSPPNSPNTEAFF. DNA of the CDR3: TGTGCCAGCTCACCACCGAACAGTCCAAACACTGAAGCTTTCTTT.